This T cell receptor beta chain was observed in a study of identical twins. Whole-study results and caveats: Analyses of zero insertions could, in part, be confounded by invariant MAIT and iNKT cells.

The sample holds many counts of this clonotype. No antigen is known for it. TCRdb independently ran MiXCR on the 5' RACE reads; one entry per CDR3 protein. This table holds hundreds of thousands of distinct CDR3 sequences, about 12% found once. This sample was shared with a second study, whose subject was yellow fever vaccine responses in identical twins.

Source material: CD8+ T cells sorted from blood. This clonotype originated in a woman under 30 in good health.

CDR3 sequence reads: CASSSKTTMGGRFF. In nucleotides, the CDR3 is TGTGCCAGCAGCTCGAAGACGACAATGGGCGGACGGTTCTTC. The J gene is TRBJ2-1, the V gene TRBV7-9, with D hard to call. Trimming left V 4 bases short and J 15 bases short, with 22 bases between. Germline CDR1 is SEHNR and CDR2 is FQNEAQ (reference sequence). CDR3 length: 14 amino acids.